This TCR beta chain is drawn from a study of T cell clonality in common variable immunodeficiency. Study findings and constraints: Common variable immunodeficiency TCR beta sequences reportedly had fewer deletions and N-nucleotide insertions.

CVID and control samples used equivalent genomic DNA input. Here immunoSEQ multiplex PCR was the method, and the copy in TCRdb shows in-frame clones only, minus some. Recorded here are about 39,000 clones, none singletons. Germline V CDR1 and CDR2: LNHDA, SQIVND (reference sequence). The CDR3 extends over 16 amino acids. This clone was recorded a few times. The target antigen is unknown. The CDR3 is cut off 3 residues early in the read; its end comes from the germline J gene. The V and J genes are TRBV19 and TRBJ1-2; D remains ambiguous. This clonotype originated in a person aged 18-70 years in good health. Sequencing was done on a sample of peripheral blood mononuclear cells. The CDR3 sequence: CASSETSGRATDTYTF. The sequenced CDR3 bases are TGTGCCAGTAGTGAGACTAGCGGGAGGGCCACAGATACC.